A selection of T cell receptor beta chains follows, all from one sample in a study of cytomegalovirus exposure and HLA in healthy donors. Method: immunoSEQ multiplex PCR; TCRdb's copy keeps in-frame clones and lacks some. This sample's clone table lists some 180,000 clones. What was sequenced was PBMCs. All receptors derive from a man between 25 and 39 years old in good health and CMV-seronegative. Both conserved end residues are part of each CDR3.

v_gene: TRBV4-1; len: 15; CDR3aa: CASSPDRGKGETQYF
v_gene: TRBV5-1; len: 14; CDR3aa: CASRVGQANTEAFF
v_gene: TRBV11-3; len: 15; CDR3aa: CASRPGGGAYNEQFF
v_gene: TRBV19; len: 15; CDR3aa: CASSALATGGTEAFF
v_gene: TRBV30; len: 14; CDR3aa: CAWSPGQWNTEAFF
v_gene: TRBV28; len: 14; CDR3aa: CASILAGTGGAQHF
v_gene: TRBV5-1; len: 14; CDR3aa: CASSFDSTGTEAFF
v_gene: TRBV6-1; len: 13; CDR3aa: CASIRANTGELFF
v_gene: TRBV27; len: 13; CDR3aa: CASSSTQGYEQYF
v_gene: TRBV2; len: 13; CDR3aa: CASSEGPGETQYF
v_gene: TRBV5-6; len: 12; CDR3aa: CASSFITDTQYF
v_gene: TRBV11-3; len: 13; CDR3aa: CASSPQDSYEQYF
v_gene: TRBV30; len: 13; CDR3aa: CAWDRGNNSPLHF
v_gene: TRBV19; len: 17; CDR3aa: CASSSFKRSPSYNEQFF
v_gene: TRBV28; len: 14; CDR3aa: CASSLFGGIQPQHF
v_gene: TRBV10-3; len: 16; CDR3aa: CAISESPGQGEETQYF
v_gene: TRBV18; len: 17; CDR3aa: CASSPRETGDPNYGYTF
v_gene: TRBV15; len: 18; CDR3aa: CATSRDRGGQRTNYGYTF
v_gene: TRBV7-8; len: 17; CDR3aa: CASSLGPRWASGNTIYF
v_gene: TRBV10-3; len: 15; CDR3aa: CAISGLAGGSGELFF
v_gene: TRBV19; len: 15; CDR3aa: CASSLGTGPGYEQYF
v_gene: TRBV5-1; len: 13; CDR3aa: CASSLRGQETQYF
v_gene: TRBV5-4; len: 14; CDR3aa: CASSQMGQHYGYTF
v_gene: TRBV7-9; len: 15; CDR3aa: CASSSGDRGTDTQYF
v_gene: TRBV7-3; len: 16; CDR3aa: CASSSGVAITYNEQFF
v_gene: TRBV6-6; len: 14; CDR3aa: CASTKRGGNQPQHF
v_gene: TRBV5-6; len: 17; CDR3aa: CASSLSRDRGAPYEQYF
v_gene: TRBV20-1; len: 11; CDR3aa: CSALSYNEQFF
v_gene: TRBV7-9; len: 15; CDR3aa: CASSPWGGITGELFF
v_gene: TRBV9; len: 15; CDR3aa: CASSEIPSGLNEQFF
v_gene: TRBV19; len: 15; CDR3aa: CASSGPPTGGTEAFF
v_gene: TRBV19; len: 15; CDR3aa: CASDKYSGTNYGYTF
v_gene: TRBV14; len: 15; CDR3aa: CASSQDRGQGRRQYF
v_gene: TRBV5-6; len: 11; CDR3aa: CASSRLGGYTF
v_gene: TRBV5-4; len: 16; CDR3aa: CASSLDGTSGRGKQYF
v_gene: TRBV7-8; len: 16; CDR3aa: CASSPGLAGLGYEQYF
v_gene: TRBV7-6; len: 16; CDR3aa: CASSLAPNQGWTEAFF
v_gene: TRBV19; len: 16; CDR3aa: CASNKLAGVFTGELFF
v_gene: TRBV11-3; len: 15; CDR3aa: CASSLVGTEGYEQYF
v_gene: TRBV7-2; len: 13; CDR3aa: CASSNGQIYGYTF
v_gene: TRBV30; len: 13; CDR3aa: CAWSVKGGRGYTF
v_gene: TRBV5-1; len: 13; CDR3aa: CASSITGPYEQYF
v_gene: TRBV19; len: 15; CDR3aa: CASSSGQGVAYEQYF
v_gene: TRBV27; len: 15; CDR3aa: CASRSGRDRGYGYTF
v_gene: TRBV7-8; len: 16; CDR3aa: CASSLVGDEGVETQYF
v_gene: TRBV27; len: 14; CDR3aa: CASHGRDRGGEQYF
v_gene: TRBV5-1; len: 13; CDR3aa: CASSFGQNYEQYF
v_gene: TRBV11-2; len: 11; CDR3aa: CASGGAYGYTF